These 8 T cell receptor beta chains originate from one sample sequenced in a study of shared clonotypes between healthy human individuals. In the naive CD8 group, cells lacked CD45RO and were positively selected for CCR7, so terminally differentiated effector memory CD45RA+ cells were left out. Only in-frame clones appear in the TCRdb table, and some are missing; sequencing was by immunoSEQ multiplex PCR. Of under 1 million clones listed, 96% are singletons. The sequenced sample consisted of naive CD8+ T cells sorted from blood. All receptors come from a man aged 30 to 39 in good health.

The J gene is TRBJ2-7, the V gene TRBV2; D is uncertain. V gave up 1 base and J gave up 5 bases, with 0 bases separating them. CDR3 length: 10 residues. Germline loops: CDR1 SNHLY, CDR2 FYNNEI. CDR3 in amino acids: CASSEDEQYF. The CDR3 bases are TGTGCCAGCAGTGAAGACGAGCAGTACTTC.

V and J are TRBV15 and TRBJ1-1; no definite D call. The V gene lost 5 bases and the J gene lost 0 bases, with 4 bases spanning the gap. Germline CDR1 and CDR2: LNHNV and YYDKDF (reference sequence). The CDR3 length is 12 residues. The CDR3 sequence is CATSYMNTEAFF. The CDR3 DNA reads TGTGCCACCAGCTACATGAACACTGAAGCTTTCTTT.

The genes are TRBV19 and TRBJ2-7; D may be TRBD1 (6 bases). From germline, CDR1 is LNHDA and CDR2 SQIVND (reference sequence). The CDR3 totals 13 residues. The V gene lost 7 bases and the J gene lost 6 bases, with 16 bases spanning the gap. The CDR3 region is CASTYTGSGEQYF. In nucleotides, the CDR3 is TGTGCCAGTACTTACACAGGGTCCGGCGAGCAGTACTTC.

The chain uses TRBV2 and TRBJ2-3; D unclear. Germline values: CDR1 SNHLY, CDR2 FYNNEI. The ends were cut back, 9 bases at V and 0 bases at J, with 16 bases in the middle. The CDR3 runs 15 residues. CDR3 sequence (DNA): TGTGCCAGGTCGGAATCAAGGTATAGCACAGATACGCAGTATTTT. Its protein product is CARSESRYSTDTQYF.

The CDR3 sequence is CASSQVSYGGNTEAFF. The DNA for the CDR3 is TGCGCCAGCAGCCAAGTTTCTTACGGTGGGAACACTGAAGCTTTCTTT. The gene calls are TRBV4-1 and TRBJ1-1; no clear D gene. There are 16 residues in the CDR3. CDR1 and CDR2 (germline): MGHRA, YSYEKL. V was cut by 1 base and J by 1 base, with 13 bases left in between.

The chain uses TRBV6-5 and TRBJ2-7; D unresolved. V lost 0 bases, J lost 1 base, and 7 bases lay in between. In germline, CDR1 is MNHEY, CDR2 SVGAGI. The CDR3 sequence is 14 residues long. Here the CDR3 reads CASSYSFRSYEQYF. The CDR3, as DNA: TGTGCCAGCAGTTACTCGTTCCGATCCTACGAGCAGTACTTC.

The chain couples TRBV2 to TRBJ2-6; D is possibly TRBD2 (5 bases). V was cut by 4 bases and J by 0 bases, with 16 bases left in between. This CDR3 has 18 residues. Germline V gene lookup returns CDR1 SNHLY and CDR2 FYNNEI. This CDR3 reads CASSVSRRSLSGANVLTF. The CDR3 DNA is TGTGCCAGCAGTGTTTCCAGGAGGAGCCTCTCTGGGGCCAACGTCCTGACTTTC.

Details on this clone: Different DNA sequences within this sample yield the same CDR3. The rearrangement joins TRBV15 to TRBJ2-1; D uncertain. V shed 1 base and J shed 6 bases, with 7 bases lying between them. Germline V gene sequence: CDR1 LNHNV, CDR2 YYDKDF (reference sequence). CDR3 length: 13 amino acids. The CDR3, as DNA: TGTGCCACCAGCAGAGTGAGTGGCAATGAGCAGTTCTTC. Its translation: CATSRVSGNEQFF.